These 5 T cell receptor beta chains came from one sample sequenced in a study of T cell clonotyping in hematopoietic cell transplantation. The table came from immunoSEQ multiplex PCR; TCRdb's copy has only in-frame clones and leaves some out. The sample carries about 10,000 clones, around four fifths recorded once. Sequenced here: PBMCs, sampled 30 days after allogeneic stem cell transplant. The origin of the receptors is a female patient between 40 and 55 years old who had an allogeneic stem cell transplant from a related donor, so T cells may come from the graft donor. Some clones in this sample may be carry-over from other donors' samples.

This chain joins TRBV5-4 and TRBJ2-3, with D unresolved. The V gene's germline CDR1 is SGHNT and CDR2 YYREEE (reference sequence). This CDR3 region has 13 residues. Trimming took off 4 bases at V and 4 bases at J, with 10 bases between the two ends. The CDR3 DNA is TGTGCCAGCAGCGTTTCCTATTCAGATACGCAGTATTTT. It translates to CASSVSYSDTQYF.

CDR3 region: CASNSGVVSEQFF. The CDR3, as DNA: TGCGCCAGCAACTCAGGGGTTGTGAGTGAGCAGTTCTTC. The J gene is TRBJ2-1, the V gene TRBV5-1; D is possibly TRBD1 (6 bases). Per germline, CDR1 SGHRS and CDR2 YFSETQ. This CDR3 region has 13 residues. V was clipped by 6 bases and J by 9 bases, with 16 bases between them.

The V gene is TRBV13, the J gene TRBJ1-1; no firm D call. The CDR3 is 16 amino acids. With 0 bases removed from V and 6 bases from J, the gap between germline ends came to 17 bases. CDR1 and CDR2 (germline): PRHDT, FYEKMQ (reference sequence). CDR3 protein: CASSLGWREGSSEAFF. The CDR3 DNA follows: TGTGCCAGCAGCTTAGGGTGGCGCGAGGGATCCTCTGAAGCTTTCTTT.

This clone was observed a single time. The genes are TRBV11-2 and TRBJ2-1, with 8 positions matching TRBD2. CDR3 length: 15 amino acids. The ends lost 5 bases at V and 3 bases at J; junction bases unmatched: 6. Per the germline V gene, CDR1 is SGHAT and CDR2 is FQNNGV. The DNA for the CDR3 is TGTGCCAGCAGCCGAATAGCGGGATTCTACAATGAGCAGTTCTTC. Its protein product is CASSRIAGFYNEQFF.

The rearrangement uses TRBV2 and TRBJ1-5; D possibly corresponds to TRBD1 (5 bases). Germline-derived CDR1 and CDR2 are SNHLY and FYNNEI. Trimming cost V 6 bases and J 0 bases, with 9 bases left between them. CDR3 size: 14 residues. The CDR3 nucleotides read TGTGCCAGCAGAGGGACCGATAGCAATCAGCCCCAGCATTTT. Amino acids: CASRGTDSNQPQHF.